The source of this T cell receptor beta chain is a study of cytomegalovirus exposure and HLA in healthy donors. Healthy individuals who donated bone marrow served as the donors. V gave up 5 bases and J gave up 4 bases, with 11 bases separating them. Germline V CDR1 and CDR2: MRHNA, SNTAGT. The CDR3 totals 13 residues. PCR was performed using 60 Vbeta and 13 Jbeta primers. TCRdb's table, derived via immunoSEQ multiplex PCR, lists solely in-frame clones and lacks some. The repertoire includes some 180,000 clones, about 80% of them detected once, and roughly 1.5% sits in the top ten. The specimen was PBMCs. The chain has TRBV6-4 and TRBJ1-2; perhaps TRBD1 as D (6 bases). This clonotype originated in a man aged 18 to 29 in good health and CMV-seronegative. The CDR3 nucleotides are TGTGCCAGCAGTCGCAGGGGTCCCTATGGCTACACCTTC. Translated, it gives CASSRRGPYGYTF.